The text below deals with one T cell receptor beta chain. Its cognate antigen is unknown. Other DNA sequences in the sample encode the same CDR3. This sample is part of a study of T cell responses to AZD1222 COVID-19 vaccine. The study's findings and limits: No repertoire was sampled before or during the peak T cell response, only after it.

Generated by immunoSEQ multiplex PCR, the TCRdb table keeps only in-frame clones and is missing some. Here the sample spans roughly 100,000 clones, roughly nine tenths being singletons. V dropped 3 bases and J dropped 4 bases, with 6 bases sitting between them. The CDR3 length is 12 residues. Source: peripheral blood, taken 28 days after the second AZD1222 dose. The sequence was collected from an adult who received the AZD1222 COVID-19 vaccine. This chain connects TRBV12-3 or TRBV12-4 to TRBJ2-5, with unresolved D. In DNA, the CDR3 is TGTGCCAGCAGTTTCCCCAGAGAGACCCAGTACTTC. This codes for CASSFPRETQYF.